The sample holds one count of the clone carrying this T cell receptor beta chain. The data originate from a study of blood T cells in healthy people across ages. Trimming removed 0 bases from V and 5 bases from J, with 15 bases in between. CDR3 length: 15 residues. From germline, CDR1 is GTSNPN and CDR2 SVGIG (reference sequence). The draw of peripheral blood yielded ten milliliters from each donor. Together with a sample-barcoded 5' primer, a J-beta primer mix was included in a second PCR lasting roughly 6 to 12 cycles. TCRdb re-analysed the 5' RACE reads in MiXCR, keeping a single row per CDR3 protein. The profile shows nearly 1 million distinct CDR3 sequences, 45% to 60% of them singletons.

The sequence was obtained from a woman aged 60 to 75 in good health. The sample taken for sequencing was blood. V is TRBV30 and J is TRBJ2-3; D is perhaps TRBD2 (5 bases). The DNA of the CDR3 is TGTGCCTGGAGTGTACCAGAACTAGGCGGAGATACGCAGTATTTT. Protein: CAWSVPELGGDTQYF.